A single sample gave rise to the 20 T cell receptor beta chains below, sequenced in a study of T cells and Merkel cell carcinoma outcomes. TCRdb keeps only in-frame clones here, not all; method: immunoSEQ multiplex PCR. The data contain some 6,100 clones, 70% to 80% of them seen just once; the ten biggest clones take up 5.9%. The source material was tumor tissue from Merkel cell carcinoma. The receptor set was obtained from a human donor with Merkel cell carcinoma.

In its sample, this clone was seen a few times. The chain couples TRBV13 to TRBJ2-1, with 7 bases matching TRBD1. The CDR3 sequence is 18 residues long. Unmatched junction bases numbered 13, after V lost 1 base and J lost 4 bases. Germline V lookup: CDR1 PRHDT, CDR2 FYEKMQ (reference sequence). The CDR3 loop is CASSLAWMEDRLYNEQFF. The CDR3 DNA reads TGTGCCAGCAGCTTAGCGTGGATGGAGGACAGGCTTTACAATGAGCAGTTCTTC.

As for this clone: The sample holds other DNA sequences that translate to the same CDR3. The rearrangement uses TRBV28 and TRBJ1-1; D not resolved. CDR1 and CDR2 (germline): MDHEN, SYDVKM. With 7 bases removed from V and 2 bases from J, the gap between germline ends came to 23 bases. The CDR3 has 17 residues. This CDR3 reads CASNLHGTLADNTEAFF. CDR3 sequence (DNA): TGTGCCAGCAATCTCCACGGAACGTTGGCCGATAACACTGAAGCTTTCTTT.

The chain couples TRBV6-1 to TRBJ2-1; D ambiguous. The length of the CDR3 is 14 residues. Trimming removed 2 bases from V and 3 bases from J, with 8 bases in between. CDR1 is MNHNS, CDR2 SASEGT, per germline. In DNA, the CDR3 is TGTGCCAGCAGTGAATTCTCCTACTACAATGAGCAGTTCTTC. As protein: CASSEFSYYNEQFF.

The rearrangement uses TRBV2 and TRBJ2-3, with a tentative D call TRBD1 (5 bases). Trimming took 5 bases from V and 4 from J, leaving 16 bases between them. This CDR3 has 15 amino acids. Germline V CDR1 and CDR2: SNHLY, FYNNEI. CDR3 coding DNA: TGTGCCAGCAGTAACCAAGGGGCCGGCCCAGATACGCAGTATTTT. Its translation: CASSNQGAGPDTQYF.

This clone has a single count. The V call is TRBV18, the J call TRBJ2-5; TRBD2 agrees at 7 bases. Losses at the gene ends were 2 bases for V and 8 bases for J; bases not matched to a gene: 14. Germline V gene sequence: CDR1 KGHSH, CDR2 LQKENI. CDR3 size: 16 residues. The CDR3, as DNA: TGTGCCAGCTCACCAGTGATCGAGGGAGGGGTAAATACCCAGTACTTC. Protein product: CASSPVIEGGVNTQYF.

The genes are TRBV29-1 and TRBJ1-2; 9 positions agree with TRBD1. CDR1 is SQVTM and CDR2 is ANQGSEA in the germline V gene. Losses at the gene ends were 5 bases for V and 2 bases for J; bases not matched to a gene: 3. The CDR3 runs 13 residues. The chain's CDR3 is CSVRTGANYGYTF. In nucleotides, the CDR3 is TGCAGCGTTCGGACAGGGGCAAACTATGGCTACACCTTC.

V is TRBV5-1 and J is TRBJ2-1; D may correspond to TRBD1 or TRBD2 (5 bases each). Trimming left V 4 bases short and J 0 bases short, with 11 bases between. This CDR3 contains 15 residues. Looked up from germline, CDR1 is SGHRS and CDR2 is YFSETQ. The CDR3 is CASSPGTGSYNEQFF. For the CDR3, the DNA is TGCGCCAGCAGCCCGGGGACCGGCTCCTACAATGAGCAGTTCTTC.

The chain couples TRBV10-3 to TRBJ2-1; D is undetermined. This CDR3 is 16 amino acids long. V was shortened by 6 bases and J by 0 bases, with 15 bases between the two germline ends. Germline V CDR1 and CDR2: ENHRY, SYGVKD. The CDR3 spells CAIRGLGHNSYNEQFF. The DNA for the CDR3 is TGTGCCATCAGGGGATTAGGGCATAACTCCTACAATGAGCAGTTCTTC.

Regarding this clone: One junction end disagrees with the germline gene, perhaps due to a read error. The gene calls are TRBV28 and TRBJ1-1; D possibly corresponds to TRBD1 (6 bases). The CDR3 spans 11 residues. Germline V lookup: CDR1 MDHEN, CDR2 SYDVKM. The CDR3 sequence: CASKGGTEAFF. The CDR3 DNA follows: TGTGCTAGCAAGGGGGGCACTGAAGCTTTCTTT. Drawing the rest from reference TRBV28 and TRBJ1-1, the complete variable domain is DVKVTQSSRYLVKRTGEKVFLECVQDMDHENMFWYRQDPGLGLRLIYFSYDVKMKEKGDIPEGYSVSREKKERFSLILESASTNQTSMYLCASKGGTEAFFGQGTRLTVV.

CDR3 DNA: TGTGCCAGCAGCTTAGCGGGACCGGTCTATGGCTACACCTTC. Protein: CASSLAGPVYGYTF. The chain employs TRBV7-9 and TRBJ1-2; D is possibly TRBD1 (5 bases). The V end lost 0 bases, the J end lost 4 bases, and 9 bases lay between the germline ends. There are 14 residues in the CDR3. CDR1 and CDR2 from the germline V gene are SEHNR and FQNEAQ (reference sequence).

J is TRBJ2-3 and V is TRBV13; TRBD2 agrees at 12 bases. CDR3 length: 16 residues. Germline-derived CDR1 and CDR2 are PRHDT and FYEKMQ (reference sequence). V lost 5 bases, J lost 4 bases, and 7 bases stayed unmatched. CDR3 coding DNA: TGTGCCAGCAGCCTTCGGACTAGCGGGATTTCAGATACGCAGTATTTT. Translated: CASSLRTSGISDTQYF.

This chain links TRBV21-1 with TRBJ2-7. TRBV21-1 is noted as a pseudogene. The length of the CDR3 is 11 residues. The CDR3 here is CASSKTLEQYF. The CDR3 bases are TGTGCCAGCAGCAAAACCCTGGAGCAGTACTTC.

This chain joins TRBV7-8 and TRBJ2-5, with 9 bases identical to TRBD1. This CDR3 region has 16 residues. Germline values: CDR1 SGHVS, CDR2 FQNEAQ. Trimming removed 0 bases from V and 6 bases from J; junction bases left unmatched: 8. In DNA form, the CDR3 reads TGTGCCAGCAGCTTAGCAACAGGGGGCAAGGAGAAGACCCAGTACTTC. Amino acid sequence: CASSLATGGKEKTQYF.

The CDR3 DNA follows: TGCGCCAGCAGCCAAGGCACATCCTACGAGCAGTACTTC. It codes for CASSQGTSYEQYF. The genes are TRBV4-1 and TRBJ2-7; D gene uncertain. Trimming took off 1 base at V and 1 base at J, with 5 bases between the two ends. Looked up from germline, CDR1 is MGHRA and CDR2 is YSYEKL. CDR3 length: 13 amino acids.

The chain's CDR3 is CASSLLQDQETQYF. The DNA for the CDR3 is TGTGCCAGCAGTCTGCTCCAGGACCAAGAGACCCAGTACTTC. V is TRBV6-1 and J is TRBJ2-5; D uncertain. The CDR3 totals 14 residues. Trimming left V 5 bases short and J 0 bases short, with 10 bases between. Per germline, CDR1 MNHNS and CDR2 SASEGT.

This clone came up once. The V gene is TRBV5-1, the J gene TRBJ2-5, with 8 bases that match TRBD2. Per germline, CDR1 SGHRS and CDR2 YFSETQ. V shed 4 bases, J shed 1 base, and the junction held 6 bases outside the gene matches. CDR3 length equals 15 residues. Written as DNA, the CDR3 is TGCGCCAGCAGCGCTTGGAGCGGGGGCCAAGAGACCCAGTACTTC. Its protein is CASSAWSGGQETQYF. Filled out from reference TRBV5-1 and TRBJ2-5, the complete variable domain reads KAGVTQTPRYLIKTRGQQVTLSCSPISGHRSVSWYQQTPGQGLQFLFEYFSETQRNKGNFPGRFSGRQFSNSRSEMNVSTLELGDSALYLCASSAWSGGQETQYFGPGTRLLVL.

For this clone: The junction departs from the called germline gene at one end, perhaps through a read error. The genes are TRBV28 and TRBJ2-2; 8 bases line up with TRBD2. Germline values: CDR1 MDHEN, CDR2 SYDVKM. The CDR3 has 14 residues. For the CDR3, the DNA is TGTGCCAGCACCTTAGCGGGGAACACCGGGAAGCTGTTTTTT. Translating it yields CASTLAGNTGKLFF.

This clone was recorded a few times. This CDR3 is CASSHGGAYNEQFF. The CDR3 bases are TGTGCCAGCAGCCACGGGGGGGCCTACAATGAGCAGTTCTTC. The J gene is TRBJ2-1, the V gene TRBV6-5, with 8 bases aligning to TRBD2. Germline CDR1 and CDR2: MNHEY and SVGAGI. J was trimmed by 2 bases and V by 6 bases; bases with no gene match: 3. The CDR3 covers 14 residues.

This clone is labeled large. The rearrangement links TRBV5-6 to TRBJ2-7; D may match TRBD1 or TRBD2 (5 bases each). There are 15 residues in the CDR3. From germline, CDR1 is SGHDT and CDR2 YYEEEE. V was shortened by 4 bases and J by 2 bases, with 16 bases between the two germline ends. CDR3 DNA: TGTGCCAGCAGCGACATGGGACGGAGAACCTACGAGCAGTACTTC. Amino acids: CASSDMGRRTYEQYF.

In its sample, this clone was seen a few times. This rearrangement joins TRBV5-6 to TRBJ1-5; D gene uncertain. Germline V gives CDR1 SGHDT, CDR2 YYEEEE. This CDR3 is built from 15 residues. The V end lost 1 base, the J end lost 2 bases, and 10 bases lay between the germline ends. The CDR3 DNA is TGTGCCAGCAGCTTGCGGCACCAGGGCAATCAGCCCCAGCATTTT. It codes for CASSLRHQGNQPQHF.